The clone carrying this T cell receptor (beta chain) was seen at least ten times. Time point meaning: newly diagnosed GD, antithyroid drugs for less than 3 months. The TCR library was made from RNA extracted from PBMCs. The sample originates from a study of regulatory T cells in long-lasting Graves disease. iRepertoire HTBI primers and Arm-PCR of CDR3 regions built TCR beta libraries. TCRdb reanalysed the multiplex PCR reads using MiXCR and keeps one entry per CDR3 protein. There are just over 600,000 distinct CDR3 sequences in the sample; less than 20% occur only once, and approximately 20% lies in the top ten. The junction had 1 base not matched to a gene; V was cut back by 4 bases and J by 2 bases. The CDR3 runs to 14 residues. The germline V gene has CDR1 MNHEY and CDR2 SVGEGT. This same sample was also part of a study on T cells in Graves' hyperthyroidism and ophthalmopathy.

V usage is TRBV6-2 or TRBV6-3 and J usage is TRBJ2-7; 11 nucleotides match TRBD1. This clonotype originated in a woman aged 25 to 39 with Graves disease. The specimen was peripheral blood mononuclear cells (PBMCs), collected at new diagnosis, from a patient treated with antithyroid drugs. CDR3 residues: CASSWDRGTYEQYF. In nucleotides, the CDR3 is TGTGCCAGCAGTTGGGACAGGGGGACCTACGAGCAGTACTTC.